This record looks at one TCR beta chain sequence and its context. This receptor's antigen is unknown. No base quality information exists; no much larger clone differs at one position. Libraries were constructed by the immunoSEQ multiplex PCR assay. Held by TCRdb, this immuneACCESS table contains in-frame sequences only and omits some clones. Under half of the omission traces to an unresolved V gene where checked; the cause of the rest is unknown. The sample has 45,000 to 60,000 clones on record, roughly 83% of them singletons. 8.5% of the sample rests with the top ten. The study evaluated CTLA-4 blockade (ipilimumab) given together with focal radiation therapy in patients who had chemo-refractory metastatic non-small-cell lung cancer. The data originate from a study of radiotherapy plus CTLA-4 blockade in lung cancer (dated by TCRdb to 2017 to 2018). For context, the study as a whole: Objective responses occurred in roughly a sixth of enrolled patients, and about 33% achieved disease control.

What the study reported, not specific to this receptor: After treatment with radiotherapy and ipilimumab, TCR clones that originated in tumors expanded in peripheral blood. Early dynamic changes in blood T cell clones, together with increased serum interferon-beta after radiation, were reported as the strongest predictors of response.

CDR1 MNHEY and CDR2 SVGAGI were looked up in the germline V gene. The CDR3 measures 14 amino acids from cysteine to phenylalanine. Just the 42-base CDR3 DNA is kept, in frame starting at base 1. V loses 6 bases at its end and J loses 3 bases; junction bases beyond the gene matches: 5. The sequence is built from TRBV6-5 and TRBJ2-3; TRBD1 agrees with 8 junctional bases. The source is a human donor with non-small cell lung cancer who had a complete response to radiotherapy plus ipilimumab. Specimen: peripheral blood, collected from a patient treated with radiotherapy plus ipilimumab. This receptor has the CDR3 CASRRGQGTDTQYF. The DNA is TGTGCCAGCAGACGCGGACAGGGAACAGATACGCAGTATTTT.